The source of this T cell receptor beta chain is a study of PD-1 blockade in classical Hodgkin lymphoma (TCRdb year 2020). About the full investigation: Nivolumab dosing was 3 mg/kg intravenously every 2 weeks, continuing until either disease progression or unacceptable toxicity. To define a peripheral blood immune signature of response to PD-1 blockade in classical Hodgkin lymphoma, the study combined TCR beta sequencing with CyTOF. Study-level results and caveats: Lower diversity was observed in patients in whom nivolumab was started less than 1 year after ASCT, and these patients were excluded from later analyses so that confounding by immune reconstitution would be avoided. The study was restricted to a single clinical trial cohort, and the causes of repertoire differences, possibly disease activity or prior therapy, were left undefined. By C4D1, a significant rise was seen in CD4+ TCR diversity but not in CD8+ TCR diversity (p=0.0027 vs p=0.16), and the rise was most apparent among complete responders (p=0.02). Baseline diversity similar to that of newly diagnosed patients was observed in trial patients achieving complete response, whereas significantly lower diversity was observed in partial responders and progressors. Baseline TCR diversity was reported to be lower in newly diagnosed patients than in healthy donors and to be lower still in relapsed/refractory patients.

Details on this clone: Its cognate antigen has yet to be identified. No quality values exist for individual bases; no much larger clone is one base distant.

V loses 3 bases of germline sequence and J loses 5 bases, and the interval between the two ends is 9 bases. Based on the germline V gene, the CDR1 and CDR2 sequences are SNHLY and FYNNEI. Taken from cysteine to phenylalanine, the CDR3 has 13 residues. Only the CDR3 part of the read is kept: 39 bases, read in frame from the first base. Genomic DNA was extracted with the Qiagen DNeasy kit from unsorted PBMCs and from negatively selected CD4+ and CD8+ fractions. Amplification of TCR beta CDR3 regions was done by immunoSEQ multiplex PCR with primers that anneal to V and J segments. A synthetic immune receptor repertoire was used to minimize amplification bias, and any remaining bias was removed computationally after sequencing. Concerning the study's data processing: Custom Python scripts were used to quantify repertoire diversity as the Shannon entropy index. Unsorted, CD4+ and CD8+ repertoires were examined separately, except in combined analyses, for which CD4+ and CD8+ sequences were merged in silico. Clonal expansion was defined as at least a 2-fold frequency increase after treatment relative to C1D1, with a pseudocount of 0.5 for undetected baseline clones. Singleton clones were defined as clones with 0 or 1 copy at C1D1, and non-singleton clones were defined as clones with 2 or more copies. By matching protein sequences in sorted samples from the same patient, clones expanded in unsorted samples were annotated as CD4+, CD8+ or unknown. Wilcoxon tests on paired samples were used to test changes in diversity from C1D1 to C4D1. TCRdb limited this immuneACCESS table to in-frame rearrangements with V and J called. A share of clones is missing; checked studies link under half to unresolved V genes, and the rest is unexplained. The V and J calls and the clone size are those of that table, but D and trimming were determined from the DNA. This sample comprises tens of thousands of clones, over 70% of them detected only once. In total, the top ten clones hold 9.8% of the sample.

According to the study, the label for this sample's time point signals: cycle 4 day 1 (C4D1), after 5 to 7 weeks of nivolumab. Relapse after autologous stem cell transplantation had occurred in all trial patients, and cohorts A, B and C were distinguished by prior brentuximab vedotin exposure. The trial cohort included around 60 patients with relapsed/refractory classical Hodgkin lymphoma, and each patient had a best overall response of complete response, partial response or progressive disease. In the multi-cohort phase II CheckMate 205 trial, trial patients received single-agent nivolumab. An independent review committee assessed best overall response by applying the 2007 International Working Group response criteria. PBMCs from the trial were collected at three points: immediately before nivolumab initiation (C1D1), and during therapy at cycle 2 day 1 and cycle 4 day 1. After peripheral blood was drawn into 8 mL Vacutainer Cell Preparation Tubes, PBMCs were isolated by centrifugation and then cryopreserved.

The chain is made from TRBV2 and TRBJ2-3, with no reliable assignment of the D segment. The starting material was peripheral blood mononuclear cells (PBMCs), obtained before the fourth cycle of nivolumab. This receptor was taken from a human donor with classical Hodgkin lymphoma. This receptor has the CDR3 CASSEGTGDTQYF. The bases read TGTGCCAGCAGTGAGGGCACGGGAGATACGCAGTATTTT.